Below, one T cell receptor (beta chain) is given with its context. These data originate in a study of cytomegalovirus exposure and HLA in healthy donors. Trimming cost V 5 bases and J 4 bases, with 21 bases left between them. This CDR3 comprises 16 residues. The germline CDR1 and CDR2 sequences are LNHDA and SQIVND (reference sequence). Here immunoSEQ multiplex PCR was the method, and the copy in TCRdb shows in-frame clones only, minus some. The repertoire includes around 70,000 clones, approximately 94% of them detected once, and approximately 2% sits in the top ten. The genes are TRBV19 and TRBJ2-7; D is possibly TRBD2 (6 bases). The sequence was collected from a woman aged 18 to 35 in good health and CMV-seropositive. Material: PBMCs. CDR3 nucleotide sequence: TGTGCCAGTAGTGGATACCGGGACTCAGAGGGATACGAGCAGTACTTC. Translating gives CASSGYRDSEGYEQYF.